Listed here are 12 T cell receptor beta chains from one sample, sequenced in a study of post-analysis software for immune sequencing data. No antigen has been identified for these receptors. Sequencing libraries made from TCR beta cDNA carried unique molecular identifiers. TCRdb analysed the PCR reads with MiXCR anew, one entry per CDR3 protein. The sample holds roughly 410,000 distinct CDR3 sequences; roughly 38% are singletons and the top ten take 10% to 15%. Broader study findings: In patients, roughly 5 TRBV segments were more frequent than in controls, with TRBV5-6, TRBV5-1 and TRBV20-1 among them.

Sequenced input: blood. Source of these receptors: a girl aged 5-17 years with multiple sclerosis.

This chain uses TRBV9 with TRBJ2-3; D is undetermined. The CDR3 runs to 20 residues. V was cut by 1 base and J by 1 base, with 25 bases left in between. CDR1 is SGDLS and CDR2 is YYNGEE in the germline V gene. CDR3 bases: TGTGCCAGCAGCGTAAAATCCTCCCCGCGGAAGTGGCGGCGCACAGATACGCAGTATTTT. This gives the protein CASSVKSSPRKWRRTDTQYF. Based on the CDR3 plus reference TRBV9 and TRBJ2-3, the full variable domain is DSGVTQTPKHLITATGQRVTLRCSPRSGDLSVYWYQQSLDQGLQFLIQYYNGEERAKGNILERFSAQQFPDLHSELNLSSLELGDSALYFCASSVKSSPRKWRRTDTQYFGPGTRLTVL.

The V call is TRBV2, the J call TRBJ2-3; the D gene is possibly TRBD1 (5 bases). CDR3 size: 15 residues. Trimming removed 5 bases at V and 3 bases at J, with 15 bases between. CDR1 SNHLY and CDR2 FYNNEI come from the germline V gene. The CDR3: CASSKQEYRTDTQYF. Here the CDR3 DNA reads TGTGCCAGCAGTAAACAGGAGTATAGGACAGATACGCAGTATTTT.

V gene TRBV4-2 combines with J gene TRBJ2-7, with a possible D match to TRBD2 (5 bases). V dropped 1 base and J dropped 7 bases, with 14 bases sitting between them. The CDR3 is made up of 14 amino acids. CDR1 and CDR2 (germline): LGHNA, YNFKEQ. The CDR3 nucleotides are TGTGCCAGCAGCCAAGGGACTGGTACTTTGGAGCAGTACTTC. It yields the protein CASSQGTGTLEQYF.

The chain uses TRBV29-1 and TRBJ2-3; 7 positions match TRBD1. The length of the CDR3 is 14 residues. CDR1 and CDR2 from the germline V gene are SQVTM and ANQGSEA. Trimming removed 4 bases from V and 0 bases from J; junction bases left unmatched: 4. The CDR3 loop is CSVAGTESTDTQYF. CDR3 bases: TGCAGCGTTGCCGGGACAGAGAGCACAGATACGCAGTATTTT.

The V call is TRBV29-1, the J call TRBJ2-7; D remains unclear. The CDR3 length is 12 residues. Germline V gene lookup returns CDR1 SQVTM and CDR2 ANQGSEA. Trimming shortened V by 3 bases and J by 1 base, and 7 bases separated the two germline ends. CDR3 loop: CSVEAGSYEQYF. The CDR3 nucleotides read TGCAGCGTTGAGGCAGGTTCCTACGAGCAGTACTTC.

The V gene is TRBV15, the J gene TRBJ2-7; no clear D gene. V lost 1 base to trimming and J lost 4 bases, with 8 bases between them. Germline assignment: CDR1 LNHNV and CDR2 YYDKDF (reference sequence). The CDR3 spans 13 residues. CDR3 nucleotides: TGTGCCACCAGCAGAGGCCCATCTTACGAGCAGTACTTC. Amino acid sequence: CATSRGPSYEQYF.

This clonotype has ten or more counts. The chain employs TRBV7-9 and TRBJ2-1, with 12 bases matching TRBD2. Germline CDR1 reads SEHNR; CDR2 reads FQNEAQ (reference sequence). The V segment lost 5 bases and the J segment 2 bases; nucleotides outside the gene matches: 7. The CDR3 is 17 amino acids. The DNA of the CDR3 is TGTGCCAGCAGCCCATCGAGACTAGCGGGGGCCTACAATGAGCAGTTCTTC. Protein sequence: CASSPSRLAGAYNEQFF.

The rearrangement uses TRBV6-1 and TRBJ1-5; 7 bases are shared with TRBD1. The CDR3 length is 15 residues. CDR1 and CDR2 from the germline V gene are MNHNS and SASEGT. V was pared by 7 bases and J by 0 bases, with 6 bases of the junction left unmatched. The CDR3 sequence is CASIWTGVSNQPQHF. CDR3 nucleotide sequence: TGTGCCAGCATTTGGACAGGAGTTAGCAATCAGCCCCAGCATTTT.

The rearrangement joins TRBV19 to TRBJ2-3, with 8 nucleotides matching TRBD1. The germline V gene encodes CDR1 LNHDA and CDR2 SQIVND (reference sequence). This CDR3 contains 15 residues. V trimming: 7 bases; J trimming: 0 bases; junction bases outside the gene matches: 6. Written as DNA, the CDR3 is TGTGCCAGTACTCGCCGGGACAGGAGCACAGATACGCAGTATTTT. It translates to CASTRRDRSTDTQYF.

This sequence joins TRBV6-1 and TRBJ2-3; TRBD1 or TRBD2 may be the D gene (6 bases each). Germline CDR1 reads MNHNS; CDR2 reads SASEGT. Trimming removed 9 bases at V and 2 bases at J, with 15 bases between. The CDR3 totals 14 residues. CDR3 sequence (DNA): TGTGCCAGTGGGTGGGGGGCGGTCACAGATACGCAGTATTTT. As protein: CASGWGAVTDTQYF.

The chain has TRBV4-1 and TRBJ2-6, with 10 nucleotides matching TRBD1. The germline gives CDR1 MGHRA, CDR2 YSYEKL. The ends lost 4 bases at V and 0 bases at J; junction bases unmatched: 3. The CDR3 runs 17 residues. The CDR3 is CASSPGQGDSGANVLTF. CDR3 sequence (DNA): TGCGCCAGCAGCCCCGGACAGGGGGACTCTGGGGCCAACGTCCTGACTTTC.

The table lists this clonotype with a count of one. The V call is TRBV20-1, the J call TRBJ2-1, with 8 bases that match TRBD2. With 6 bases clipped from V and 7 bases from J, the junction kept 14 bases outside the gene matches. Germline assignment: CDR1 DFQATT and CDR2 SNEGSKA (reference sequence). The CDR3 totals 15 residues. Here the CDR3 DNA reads TGCAGTGCCCCATCTCCGAGCGGGGGAGAGAATGAGCAGTTCTTC. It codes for CSAPSPSGGENEQFF.